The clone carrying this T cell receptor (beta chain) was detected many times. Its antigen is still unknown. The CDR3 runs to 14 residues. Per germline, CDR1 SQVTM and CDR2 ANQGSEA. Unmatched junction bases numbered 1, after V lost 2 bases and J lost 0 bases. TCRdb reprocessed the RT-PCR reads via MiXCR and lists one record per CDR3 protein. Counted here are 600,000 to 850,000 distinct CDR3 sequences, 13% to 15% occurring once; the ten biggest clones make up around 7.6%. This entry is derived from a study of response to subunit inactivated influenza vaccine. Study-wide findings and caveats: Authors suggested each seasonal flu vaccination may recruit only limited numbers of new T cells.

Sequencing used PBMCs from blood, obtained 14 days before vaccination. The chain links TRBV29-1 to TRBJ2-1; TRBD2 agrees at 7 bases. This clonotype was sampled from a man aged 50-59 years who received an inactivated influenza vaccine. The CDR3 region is CSVEPGGSYNEQFF. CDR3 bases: TGCAGCGTTGAACCGGGGGGCTCCTACAATGAGCAGTTCTTC.